The source of this TCR beta chain is a study of early T cells in non-severe SARS-CoV-2 infection. Looking at the study overall: The sequenced material was bulk RNA from unsorted whole blood, and its chains were unpaired. The study, taken as a whole, reports: Clonotype matching in VDJdb favored anti-spike CD8 responses and did not capture private and CD4 specificities.

The CDR3 covers 15 residues. V was pared by 6 bases and J by 5 bases, with 23 bases between. CDR1 DFQATT and CDR2 SNEGSKA come from the germline V gene (reference sequence). On this clonotype itself: The antigen is unknown.

In the library, individual cDNA molecules carried attached unique molecular identifiers. TCRdb passed the 5' RACE reads through MiXCR, listing each CDR3 protein once. The data hold roughly 46,000 distinct CDR3 sequences, with 5.4% observed a single time. This receptor was identified in an adult who was a healthcare worker with PCR-confirmed SARS-CoV-2 infection or an uninfected control (not recorded which). The source material was whole blood, sampled at baseline. The rearrangement uses TRBV20-1 and TRBJ2-7, with D possibly being TRBD1 (6 bases). This chain's CDR3 is CSAQLGSRGGNEQYF. The CDR3 DNA reads as TGCAGTGCCCAGCTGGGGTCGCGAGGGGGAAACGAGCAGTACTTC.